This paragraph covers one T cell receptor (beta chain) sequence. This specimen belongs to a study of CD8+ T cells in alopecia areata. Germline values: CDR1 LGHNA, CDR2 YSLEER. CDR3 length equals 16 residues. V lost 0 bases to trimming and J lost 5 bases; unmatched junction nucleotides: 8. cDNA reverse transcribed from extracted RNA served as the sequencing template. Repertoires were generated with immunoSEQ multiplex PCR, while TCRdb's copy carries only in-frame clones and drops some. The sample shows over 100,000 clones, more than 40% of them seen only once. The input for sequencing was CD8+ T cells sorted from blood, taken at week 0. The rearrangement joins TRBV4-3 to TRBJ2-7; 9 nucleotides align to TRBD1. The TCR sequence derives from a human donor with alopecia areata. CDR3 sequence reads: CASSQDFGTGRNEQYF. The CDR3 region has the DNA TGCGCCAGCAGCCAAGATTTTGGGACAGGGAGGAACGAGCAGTACTTC.